Below, 27 T cell receptor beta chains from the same sample are listed, as sequenced in a study of T cell responses to AZD1222 COVID-19 vaccine. The data were produced by immunoSEQ multiplex PCR, yet TCRdb's version contains in-frame clones alone and is incomplete. Of some 100,000 clones in the sample, 80% to 90% were seen once. Material: peripheral blood, obtained on day 0 of AZD1222 vaccination. Every receptor here comes from an adult in good health.

The chain couples TRBV11-2 to TRBJ2-1; tentatively, D is TRBD1 (7 bases). Germline V lookup: CDR1 SGHAT, CDR2 FQNNGV. Trimming removed 1 base at V and 6 bases at J, with 16 bases between. This CDR3 region has 16 residues. Here the CDR3 reads CASSLVRGAGGNEQFF. The DNA for the CDR3 is TGTGCCAGCAGCTTAGTAAGGGGGGCAGGGGGCAATGAGCAGTTCTTC.

This rearrangement joins TRBV5-6 to TRBJ1-6, with D uncertain. V dropped 4 bases and J dropped 5 bases, with 7 bases sitting between them. This CDR3 region has 13 residues. Looked up from germline, CDR1 is SGHDT and CDR2 is YYEEEE. CDR3 in amino acids: CASSRVDNSPLHF. CDR3 bases: TGTGCCAGCAGCAGGGTCGATAATTCACCCCTCCACTTT.

The J gene is TRBJ1-5, the V gene TRBV9; D might be TRBD1 (5 bases). The length of the CDR3 is 15 residues. Per germline, CDR1 SGDLS and CDR2 YYNGEE. V lost 1 base, J lost 4 bases, and 12 bases lay in between. The CDR3: CASSVQGGSNQPQHF. The CDR3 nucleotides read TGTGCCAGCAGCGTACAGGGAGGGAGTAATCAGCCCCAGCATTTT.

The table lists this clone with a few counts. V usage is TRBV4-3 and J usage is TRBJ2-3, with D maybe TRBD2 (6 bases). The CDR3 has 17 amino acids. The V end was cut by 1 base, the J end by 0 bases, with 14 bases between. Germline CDR1 reads LGHNA; CDR2 reads YSLEER. In nucleotides, the CDR3 is TGCGCCAGCAGCCAAGTAGCCAGCGGGCTTAGCACAGATACGCAGTATTTT. Translating it yields CASSQVASGLSTDTQYF.

The CDR3 bases are TGTGCCAGCAGCCGCCAGACAGGGACAGGGTCCGGGGAGCTGTTTTTT. Its translation: CASSRQTGTGSGELFF. This rearrangement joins TRBV14 to TRBJ2-2; TRBD1 agrees at 9 bases. CDR1 SGHDN and CDR2 FVKESK come from the germline V gene. V was pared by 4 bases and J by 6 bases, with 9 bases of the junction left unmatched. This CDR3 is 16 amino acids long.

A remark on this clone: The same CDR3 also results from other DNA sequences found in this sample. The chain links TRBV11-3 to TRBJ1-6; D is perhaps TRBD1 (5 bases). The V and J ends lost 5 bases and 7 bases respectively, with 9 bases between them. Germline loops: CDR1 SGHNT, CDR2 YENEEA. This CDR3 region has 13 residues. The CDR3 region is CASSPGPNSPLHF. The DNA of the CDR3 is TGTGCCAGCAGCCCGGGGCCGAATTCACCCCTCCACTTT. Based on the CDR3 plus reference TRBV11-3 and TRBJ1-6, the full variable domain is EAGVVQSPRYKIIEKKQPVAFWCNPISGHNTLYWYLQNLGQGPELLIRYENEEAVDDSQLPKDRFSAERLKGVDSTLKIQPAELGDSAVYLCASSPGPNSPLHFGNGTRLTVT.

The V gene is TRBV19, the J gene TRBJ2-1; D possibly uses TRBD1 or TRBD2 (5 bases each). The CDR3 extends over 15 amino acids. Germline V gene data show CDR1 as LNHDA and CDR2 as SQIVND (reference sequence). V was cut by 3 bases and J by 5 bases, with 14 bases left in between. The CDR3 sequence: CASSIGAGDHNEQFF. DNA for the CDR3: TGTGCCAGTAGTATCGGGGCGGGTGACCACAATGAGCAGTTCTTC.

This clone showed up just once. J is TRBJ1-2 and V is TRBV2, with a tentative D call TRBD1 (6 bases). The germline V and J ends were trimmed by 8 bases and 8 bases, with 18 bases remaining between them. Germline V gene lookup returns CDR1 SNHLY and CDR2 FYNNEI. This CDR3 is built from 13 residues. The CDR3 nucleotides are TGTGCCAGCCATCAGACACAGGGCTGGGGCTACACCTTC. It encodes CASHQTQGWGYTF.

The chain employs TRBV5-1 and TRBJ2-6, with TRBD1 matching over 10 bases. V was pared by 4 bases and J by 4 bases, with 8 bases of the junction left unmatched. Germline V gene sequence: CDR1 SGHRS, CDR2 YFSETQ. This CDR3 is 17 amino acids long. CDR3 coding DNA: TGCGCCAGCAGCCGTTCCGGGACAGGGGTCGGGGCCAACGTCCTGACTTTC. It specifies CASSRSGTGVGANVLTF. The variable domain in full, with the rest retrieved from reference TRBV5-1 and TRBJ2-6, is KAGVTQTPRYLIKTRGQQVTLSCSPISGHRSVSWYQQTPGQGLQFLFEYFSETQRNKGNFPGRFSGRQFSNSRSEMNVSTLELGDSALYLCASSRSGTGVGANVLTFGAGSRLTVL.

The rearrangement joins TRBV10-3 to TRBJ2-3; the match to TRBD1 covers 7 bases. This CDR3 comprises 17 residues. Trimming at V came to 2 bases and at J to 4 bases, leaving 12 bases not matched to a gene. The germline V gene encodes CDR1 ENHRY and CDR2 SYGVKD. The CDR3 loop reads CAISEPVGQGVADTQYF. The DNA for the CDR3 is TGTGCCATCAGTGAGCCGGTGGGGCAGGGGGTGGCAGATACGCAGTATTTT.

CDR3 loop: CASSLDNRANTGELFF. DNA of the CDR3: TGTGCCAGCAGCTTAGACAACAGGGCGAACACCGGGGAGCTGTTTTTT. This chain joins TRBV7-2 and TRBJ2-2; D may be TRBD1 (6 bases). Germline loops: CDR1 SGHTA, CDR2 FQGNSA. This CDR3 region has 16 residues. V was trimmed by 1 base and J by 0 bases, leaving 9 bases between them.

This clone was picked up one time. The chain carries TRBV10-3 and TRBJ2-1; D might be TRBD2 (6 bases). Germline CDR1 reads ENHRY; CDR2 reads SYGVKD. The CDR3 is 13 amino acids. V dropped 9 bases and J dropped 2 bases, with 11 bases sitting between them. Here the CDR3 reads CAIQRAPYNEQFF. Here the CDR3 DNA reads TGTGCCATTCAGCGGGCACCCTACAATGAGCAGTTCTTC.

This rearrangement joins TRBV19 to TRBJ1-2; no clear D gene. V was cut by 5 bases and J by 4 bases, with 8 bases left in between. CDR3 length equals 12 residues. Germline CDR1 reads LNHDA; CDR2 reads SQIVND (reference sequence). DNA for the CDR3: TGTGCCAGTAGTGGGCAGTTCTATGGCTACACCTTC. The encoded protein is CASSGQFYGYTF.

This clone was observed a few times. The CDR3 sequence is CASNFDPNTEAFF. The CDR3 DNA reads as TGTGCCAGCAACTTCGACCCGAACACTGAAGCTTTCTTT. The chain is built from TRBV11-1 and TRBJ1-1; D unresolved. Trimming cost V 7 bases and J 1 base, with 10 bases left between them. CDR3 size: 13 residues. Germline lookup yields CDR1 SGHAT and CDR2 FQDESV (reference sequence).

This clone was seen only once. V usage is TRBV9 and J usage is TRBJ2-7; D possibly corresponds to TRBD2 (5 bases). V lost 0 bases, J lost 2 bases, and 12 bases lay in between. The CDR3 has 15 residues. Germline-derived CDR1 and CDR2 are SGDLS and YYNGEE. CDR3 amino acids: CASSVGRAATYEQYF. CDR3 DNA: TGTGCCAGCAGCGTAGGGCGGGCAGCTACCTACGAGCAGTACTTC.

The chain combines TRBV6-1 with TRBJ2-7, with unresolved D. Germline CDR1 MNHNS, CDR2 SASEGT. V was cut by 5 bases and J by 5 bases, with 10 bases left in between. This CDR3 contains 12 residues. CDR3 region: CASSLEGNEQYF. DNA for the CDR3: TGTGCCAGCAGTTTAGAAGGGAACGAGCAGTACTTC.

V and J are TRBV9 and TRBJ2-2; D remains ambiguous. The V end lost 3 bases, the J end lost 3 bases, and 12 bases lay between the germline ends. The CDR3 extends over 15 amino acids. CDR1 SGDLS and CDR2 YYNGEE come from the germline V gene. The CDR3 DNA reads as TGTGCCAGCAGCGAAAGCGCGACTCACACCGGGGAGCTGTTTTTT. It is translated as CASSESATHTGELFF.

The chain recombines TRBV28 with TRBJ2-1, with a weak D call TRBD1 (5 bases). Trimming took off 7 bases at V and 0 bases at J, with 10 bases between the two ends. The CDR3 covers 14 residues. CDR1 MDHEN and CDR2 SYDVKM come from the germline V gene. The CDR3: CASKGEVSYNEQFF. CDR3 sequence (DNA): TGTGCCAGCAAAGGGGAAGTCTCCTACAATGAGCAGTTCTTC.

V and J are TRBV2 and TRBJ1-2; TRBD1 matches 8 bases. CDR3 length equals 20 residues. The ends lost 2 bases at V and 4 bases at J; junction bases unmatched: 21. Per the germline V gene, CDR1 is SNHLY and CDR2 is FYNNEI. CDR3 sequence (DNA): TGTGCCAGCAGTGAATTCGCTGTTTTGTCGGGTTCTACAGGGGGCTATGGCTACACCTTC. Translating gives CASSEFAVLSGSTGGYGYTF.

J is TRBJ1-2 and V is TRBV28, with a weak D call TRBD1 (5 bases). The germline V gene has CDR1 MDHEN and CDR2 SYDVKM. Trimming removed 4 bases at V and 8 bases at J, with 17 bases between. The CDR3 totals 14 residues. The CDR3 loop is CASSSPPRVFGYTF. CDR3 DNA sequence: TGTGCCAGCAGTTCCCCCCCCAGGGTTTTCGGCTACACCTTC.

The V gene is TRBV6-6, the J gene TRBJ2-3; 12 bases line up with TRBD2. There are 16 residues in the CDR3. Germline V CDR1 and CDR2: MNHNY, SVGAGI (reference sequence). The junction had 6 bases not matched to a gene; V was cut back by 6 bases and J by 2 bases. CDR3 nucleotide sequence: TGTGCCAGCAGGACTAGCGGGAGAGGGGTCACAGATACGCAGTATTTT. Protein: CASRTSGRGVTDTQYF.

The chain uses TRBV6-5 and TRBJ1-1; no clear D. Germline lookup yields CDR1 MNHEY and CDR2 SVGAGI. The length of the CDR3 is 13 residues. V was trimmed by 7 bases and J by 11 bases, leaving 20 bases between them. DNA for the CDR3: TGTGCCAGCATAAGGACGTTGCCTGGCCGGGCTTTCTTT. It encodes CASIRTLPGRAFF.

The chain is built from TRBV7-2 and TRBJ2-1, with TRBD1 matching 11 bases. This CDR3 contains 15 residues. In germline, CDR1 is SGHTA, CDR2 FQGNSA. Trimming took 5 bases from V and 9 from J; bases not matched to a gene: 9. CDR3 loop: CASSPIRTGGTEQFF. Written as DNA, the CDR3 is TGTGCCAGCAGCCCTATTAGGACAGGGGGCACTGAGCAGTTCTTC.

The chain has TRBV5-6 and TRBJ2-1; 16 bases agree with TRBD2. The junction had 6 bases not matched to a gene; V was cut back by 0 bases and J by 9 bases. This CDR3 region has 17 residues. Germline lookup yields CDR1 SGHDT and CDR2 YYEEEE. The chain's CDR3 is CASSLGTGLAGGTEQFF. In DNA, the CDR3 is TGTGCCAGCAGCTTGGGAACGGGACTAGCGGGAGGGACTGAGCAGTTCTTC.

The chain uses TRBV28 and TRBJ1-5; 8 nucleotides align to TRBD1. V lost 6 bases, J lost 4 bases, and 8 bases stayed unmatched. CDR1 MDHEN and CDR2 SYDVKM come from the germline V gene. The CDR3 runs to 15 residues. The CDR3 is CASRRTGRSNQPQHF. The CDR3 coding sequence is TGTGCCAGCAGACGGACAGGGAGGTCGAATCAGCCCCAGCATTTT.

This chain uses TRBV14 with TRBJ1-6, with D perhaps matching TRBD1 (5 bases). The CDR3 runs to 14 residues. V lost 4 bases and J lost 10, with 14 bases in between. Germline V gene sequence: CDR1 SGHDN, CDR2 FVKESK. The CDR3 region has the DNA TGTGCCAGCAGCCCCCTTTCCAGGGACTCACCCCTCCACTTT. It translates to CASSPLSRDSPLHF.

The V call is TRBV6-6, the J call TRBJ1-2; 9 nucleotides agree with TRBD1. CDR1 and CDR2 (germline): MNHNY, SVGAGI (reference sequence). V shed 2 bases and J 4 bases; nucleotides not matched to a gene: 8. The CDR3 runs to 16 residues. This CDR3 reads CASSYKGQGKGYGYTF. CDR3 bases: TGTGCCAGCAGTTACAAGGGACAGGGAAAGGGCTATGGCTACACCTTC.